These T cell receptor beta chains were read from a single sample in a study of shared clonotypes between healthy human individuals. Only in-frame clones appear in the TCRdb table, and some are missing; sequencing was by immunoSEQ multiplex PCR. The sample includes approximately 99,000 clones, over 65% of them seen just once. Sequenced sample: memory CD8+ T cells sorted from blood. Receptor source: a woman aged 25 to 45 in good health. Both conserved end residues are part of each CDR3. D genes are given only for firm matches. The size of a clone is reported for some rows only, either as once, few or many, or as a class for expanded clones.

v_call	j_call	clone_size	d_call	cdr3_nt	cdr3_aa
TRBV28	TRBJ1-2	NA	NA	TGTGCCTCGCAAGGAGGGGGAAAGGGCTACACCTTC	CASQGGGKGYTF
TRBV4-2	TRBJ2-7	NA	NA	TGTGCCAGCAGCCAAGCTCCGACTTACCCGAATTTACGAGCAGTCCAGGAGCAGTACTTC	CASSQAPTYPNLRAVQEQYF
TRBV7-8	TRBJ1-2	NA	NA	TGTGCCAGCAGCTTAGCGAACTCTCGTGGCTACACCTTC	CASSLANSRGYTF
TRBV11-2	TRBJ2-7	NA	NA	TGTGCCAGCAGCTTCCGCGACAGCTACGAGCAGTACTTC	CASSFRDSYEQYF
TRBV6-6	TRBJ1-1	NA	NA	TGTGCCAGCAGTTACTCCGACTGGGAGCGGACTGAAGCTTTCTTT	CASSYSDWERTEAFF
TRBV7-9	TRBJ1-4	NA	NA	TGTGCCAGCAGAAGGCGTTCTGTTGAAAAACTGTTTTTT	CASRRRSVEKLFF
TRBV2	TRBJ1-5	NA	TRBD1	TGTGCCAGCAAACGACAGGGGGCGGACAATCAGCCCCAGCATTTT	CASKRQGADNQPQHF
TRBV6-5	TRBJ2-7	NA	NA	TGTGCCAGCACGCCTTTGTGGGGGAACGAGCAGTACTTC	CASTPLWGNEQYF
TRBV19	TRBJ2-5	NA	NA	TGTGCCAGTAGTGGGGGATCATGGCAGCAAGAGACCCAGTACTTC	CASSGGSWQQETQYF
TRBV5-8	TRBJ2-3	NA	TRBD2	TGTGCCAGCAGCTTGGCGCCTAGCGGGAGGGCCCTGAGCACAGATACGCAGTATTTT	CASSLAPSGRALSTDTQYF
TRBV2	TRBJ2-7	few	NA	TGTGCCAGCAGTACTAAGGGACTGGGATACGAGCAGTACTTC	CASSTKGLGYEQYF
TRBV5-1	TRBJ1-1	NA	NA	TGCGCCAGCAGCTTAGGACAGAGACACACTGAAGCTTTCTTT	CASSLGQRHTEAFF
TRBV14	TRBJ2-7	NA	NA	TGTGCCAGCAGCCAACAATGGGACGAGCAGTACTTC	CASSQQWDEQYF
TRBV10-3	TRBJ1-1	NA	TRBD1	TGTGCCATCAGCGCCCCGGGACAGGGGGCGAACACTGAAGCTTTCTTT	CAISAPGQGANTEAFF